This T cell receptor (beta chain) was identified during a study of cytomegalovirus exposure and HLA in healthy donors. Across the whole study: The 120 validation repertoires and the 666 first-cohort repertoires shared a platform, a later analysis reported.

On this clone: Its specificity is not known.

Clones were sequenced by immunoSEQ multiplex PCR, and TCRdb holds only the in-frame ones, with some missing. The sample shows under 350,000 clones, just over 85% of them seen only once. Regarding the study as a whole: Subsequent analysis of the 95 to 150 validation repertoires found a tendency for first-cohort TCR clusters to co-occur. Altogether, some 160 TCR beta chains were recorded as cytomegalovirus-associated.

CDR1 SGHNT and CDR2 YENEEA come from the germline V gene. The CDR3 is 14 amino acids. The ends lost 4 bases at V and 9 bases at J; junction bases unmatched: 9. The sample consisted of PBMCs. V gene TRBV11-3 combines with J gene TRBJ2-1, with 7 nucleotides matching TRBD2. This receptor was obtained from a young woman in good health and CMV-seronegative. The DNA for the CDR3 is TGTGCCAGCAGCTCCCCGGGACTAATATTTGAGCAGTTCTTC. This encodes CASSSPGLIFEQFF.